This T cell receptor beta chain was sequenced for a study of early T cells in non-severe SARS-CoV-2 infection (dated by TCRdb to the early 2020s). For the wider study: Because TCR sequencing was done on bulk RNA from unsorted whole blood, the alpha and beta chains could not be paired.

Overall study outcomes, separate from this receptor: VDJdb matching was skewed toward anti-spike CD8 responses, so virus-specific expansions were likely underestimated and private and CD4 specificities were missed.

This clonotype was counted only a few times. The antigen this receptor binds is unknown. The record has no base qualities; no much larger clone is one base away. Set within a cohort of healthcare workers in London, UK, this nested case-control study involved weekly PCR testing of nasopharyngeal swabs along with blood sampling. Healthcare workers were enrolled in the week of the UK lockdown, from 23 to 31 March 2020, and were followed every week for up to roughly 15 weeks. From the cysteine up to the phenylalanine, the CDR3 has a length of 17 residues. Here the CDR3 DNA is all that survives: 51 bases in frame from base 1. The germline V gene yields SGHAT for CDR1 and FQNNGV for CDR2. The V end gives up 1 base and the J end 0 bases, leaving 8 bases in the junction not matched to a gene. The library was produced with 5' RACE. The run used a NextSeq 500. The TCR library protocol attached unique molecular identifiers to individual cDNA molecules to correct for sequencing error and PCR bias. Both TCR alpha and beta chains were sequenced, and tight co-correlation was observed between alpha and beta sequence abundances in each sample. For the original study's pipeline: V gene, J gene and CDR3 annotation of TCR sequences was performed with Decombinator V4. Expanded TCRs were defined as changing significantly between any two time points under a Poisson model with p below 0.0001. TCR abundances were normalised to the total number of TCRs sequenced per sample and expressed as counts per million. MAIT TCRs were defined by TRAV1-2 paired with TRAJ12, TRAJ20 or TRAJ33, and iNKT TCRs by TRAV10 paired with TRAJ18. A search of VDJdb, accessed on 1 November 2021, was run for TCRs annotated to CMV, EBV and SARS-CoV-2, with TCRs annotated for multiple antigens excluded. The public sequencing data were trimmed at Q25 with fastp and processed into clonotypes with MiXCR by TCRdb, which kept only in-frame beta chains. A single entry per CDR3 protein holds the most common genes and DNA from its merged rows. TCRdb assigned the V and J calls; the authors' analysis was not used. The sample table records approximately 38,000 distinct CDR3 sequences; approximately 4.8% of these occur just once. The ten most abundant clones make up around 4.9% of the sample.

The clonotype comes from an adult who was a healthcare worker with PCR-confirmed SARS-CoV-2 infection or an uninfected control (not recorded which). Sequenced sample: whole blood. In this chain, TRBV11-2 is recombined with TRBJ2-5, with 7 bases aligning to TRBD2. The CDR3 protein sequence reads: CASSLGSGGGYQETQYF. The sequenced DNA is TGTGCCAGCAGCTTAGGCAGTGGCGGGGGTTACCAAGAGACCCAGTACTTC.